The 26 T cell receptor beta chains below all came from one sample that was sequenced in a study of control samples from healthy donors and cancer patients. Clones were sequenced by immunoSEQ multiplex PCR, and TCRdb holds only the in-frame ones, with some missing. The sample is made up of some 190,000 clones, and the top ten hold more than 2% of it. Input material: blood. The receptors stem from a woman aged 25-40 years in good health.

The chain uses TRBV5-4 and TRBJ1-4; 9 bases are shared with TRBD1. CDR1 and CDR2 from the germline V gene are SGHNT and YYREEE (reference sequence). This CDR3 has 16 amino acids. J gave up 1 base and V 4 bases, and 5 bases lay outside the gene matches. DNA of the CDR3: TGTGCCAGCAGCAAAGGGGACAGGGTAACTAATGAAAAACTGTTTTTT. It is translated as CASSKGDRVTNEKLFF.

This chain joins TRBV5-4 and TRBJ1-2; TRBD1 might be the D (5 bases). CDR1 and CDR2 from the germline V gene are SGHNT and YYREEE (reference sequence). The V gene lost 6 bases and the J gene lost 1 base, with 16 bases spanning the gap. This CDR3 has 15 residues. The CDR3 nucleotides read TGTGCCAGCACCCTATCCCGGGGCCTTAACTATGGCTACACCTTC. As protein: CASTLSRGLNYGYTF.

The chain couples TRBV3-1 (or the pseudogene TRBV3-2) to TRBJ2-2; D is unclear. The CDR3 sequence is 18 residues long. V was cut by 0 bases and J by 0 bases, with 14 bases left in between. Germline V gene lookup returns CDR1 LGHDT and CDR2 YNNKEL (reference sequence). The CDR3 DNA reads as TGTGCCAGCAGCCAAGAACATGGCAGGTCGGCGAACACCGGGGAGCTGTTTTTT. It is translated as CASSQEHGRSANTGELFF.

The chain couples TRBV9 to TRBJ2-2; D is unclear. Germline values: CDR1 SGDLS, CDR2 YYNGEE. V lost 1 base and J 3 bases, leaving 4 bases between the germline ends. The CDR3 consists of 13 residues. For the CDR3, the DNA is TGTGCCAGCAGCGTAACGGACACCGGGGAGCTGTTTTTT. Encoded protein: CASSVTDTGELFF.

The chain couples TRBV4-1 to TRBJ2-7; 8 bases agree with TRBD1. V lost 1 base and J lost 2; bases outside the gene matches: 4. The CDR3 runs 15 residues. Per the germline V gene, CDR1 is MGHRA and CDR2 is YSYEKL. Here the CDR3 reads CASSQVRQGTYEQYF. Written as DNA, the CDR3 is TGCGCCAGCAGCCAAGTTCGACAGGGGACCTACGAGCAGTACTTC.

The chain has TRBV3-1 (or the pseudogene TRBV3-2) and TRBJ2-2, with D perhaps given as TRBD1 or TRBD2 (6 bases each). Per germline, CDR1 LGHDT and CDR2 YNNKEL (reference sequence). V lost 1 base and J lost 4, with 16 bases in between. CDR3 size: 17 residues. CDR3 bases: TGTGCCAGCAGCCAAGCTTGGGGGGAAGGGGGCACCGGGGAGCTGTTTTTT. Translated: CASSQAWGEGGTGELFF.

The rearrangement links TRBV29-1 to TRBJ2-1; D remains unclear. V was trimmed by 4 bases and J by 8 bases, leaving 18 bases between them. Germline V gene data show CDR1 as SQVTM and CDR2 as ANQGSEA. The CDR3 spans 14 residues. The chain's CDR3 is CSVVGFSSQDEQFF. The CDR3 bases are TGCAGCGTTGTTGGGTTCTCCTCCCAAGATGAGCAGTTCTTC.

The genes are TRBV19 and TRBJ1-3; no clear D gene. The CDR3 spans 17 residues. In germline, CDR1 is LNHDA, CDR2 SQIVND (reference sequence). V lost 6 bases and J lost 0, with 18 bases in between. The CDR3 DNA follows: TGTGCCAGTAGGCCCCCGCAAACTCAGGACTCTGGAAACACCATATATTTT. It translates to CASRPPQTQDSGNTIYF.

J is TRBJ2-4 and V is TRBV21-1; TRBD1, the D gene given by the table, was not confirmed from the DNA. TRBV21-1 is tagged as a pseudogene. The CDR3 has 21 amino acids. The CDR3 loop reads CASSKHRDRGGHWSAKNIQYF. For the CDR3, the DNA is TGTGCCAGCAGCAAGCACCGGGACAGGGGAGGGCATTGGTCAGCCAAAAACATTCAGTACTTC.

V is TRBV6-5 and J is TRBJ1-2; D may be TRBD1 (6 bases). This CDR3 contains 16 residues. Trimming removed 4 bases at V and 4 bases at J, with 19 bases between. CDR1 MNHEY and CDR2 SVGAGI come from the germline V gene. This CDR3 is CASSSATGNGIYGYTF. The DNA of the CDR3 is TGTGCCAGCAGTTCCGCAACAGGGAATGGGATCTATGGCTACACCTTC.

This chain joins TRBV28 and TRBJ2-1; 8 nucleotides match TRBD2. Germline assignment: CDR1 MDHEN and CDR2 SYDVKM. Trimming removed 6 bases from V and 0 bases from J; junction bases left unmatched: 16. The CDR3 runs 19 residues. The CDR3 is CASRPPAGAPLGSYNEQFF. The CDR3 DNA sequence: TGTGCCAGCAGGCCTCCAGCGGGGGCCCCCTTGGGCTCCTACAATGAGCAGTTCTTC.

The chain combines TRBV9 with TRBJ2-2; 8 bases are a match to TRBD2. The junction had 5 bases not matched to a gene; V was cut back by 3 bases and J by 4 bases. CDR3 size: 15 residues. CDR1 SGDLS and CDR2 YYNGEE come from the germline V gene. The CDR3 coding sequence is TGTGCCAGCAGCGACTACGCGGGGGGCACCGGGGAGCTGTTTTTT. Translating gives CASSDYAGGTGELFF.

J is TRBJ2-7 and V is TRBV5-5, with TRBD1 matching 9 bases. V trimming: 0 bases; J trimming: 2 bases; junction bases outside the gene matches: 3. Germline V gives CDR1 SGHKS, CDR2 YYEKEE (reference sequence). The CDR3 is 15 amino acids. CDR3 sequence reads: CASSLEGQGTYEQYF. The CDR3 DNA reads TGTGCCAGCAGCTTGGAGGGACAGGGAACCTACGAGCAGTACTTC.

The chain employs TRBV29-1 and TRBJ1-5; 8 nucleotides match TRBD1. Germline CDR1 is SQVTM and CDR2 is ANQGSEA. V lost 6 bases to trimming and J lost 5 bases; unmatched junction nucleotides: 6. The CDR3 runs 13 residues. The CDR3 nucleotides read TGCAGCGTCAAGGACAGGGTGGATCAGCCCCAGCATTTT. Translation: CSVKDRVDQPQHF.

The rearrangement links TRBV7-9 to TRBJ1-2; D gene ambiguous. The CDR3 runs 15 residues. With 5 bases removed from V and 12 bases from J, the gap between germline ends came to 25 bases. Germline V gives CDR1 SEHNR, CDR2 FQNEAQ (reference sequence). This chain's CDR3 is CASSLLSAQRERNTF. The DNA of the CDR3 is TGTGCCAGCAGCCTCCTATCCGCACAGCGTGAGAGGAACACCTTC.

The genes are TRBV18 and TRBJ1-5; D perhaps matches TRBD1 (5 bases). There are 14 residues in the CDR3. CDR1 and CDR2 (germline): KGHSH, LQKENI. V was shortened by 2 bases and J by 5 bases, with 10 bases between the two germline ends. CDR3 protein: CASSPSGGDQPQHF. The CDR3 DNA is TGTGCCAGCTCACCATCGGGGGGGGATCAGCCCCAGCATTTT.

The chain couples TRBV5-8 to TRBJ1-2; no firm D call. The V gene's germline CDR1 is SGHTS and CDR2 YDEGEE. The CDR3 consists of 14 residues. V was cut by 2 bases and J by 1 base, with 9 bases left in between. The CDR3: CASSFSFFNYGYTF. CDR3 bases: TGTGCCAGCAGCTTCTCCTTCTTTAACTATGGCTACACCTTC.

V usage is TRBV2 and J usage is TRBJ1-5; TRBD1 agrees at 7 bases. V was pared by 4 bases and J by 7 bases, with 7 bases of the junction left unmatched. The CDR3 spans 14 residues. Per the germline V gene, CDR1 is SNHLY and CDR2 is FYNNEI. CDR3 DNA sequence: TGTGCCAGCAGTGCACAGGGGAGGGGGCAGCCCCAGCATTTT. Protein: CASSAQGRGQPQHF.

This sequence joins TRBV12-3 or TRBV12-4 and TRBJ1-6; D might be TRBD1 (5 bases). V was trimmed by 6 bases and J by 7 bases, leaving 10 bases between them. The CDR3 is made up of 13 amino acids. The CDR3 nucleotides are TGTGCCAGCAGATATTCAGGGAATTCACCCCTCCACTTT. Residues: CASRYSGNSPLHF.

The chain is built from TRBV5-1 and TRBJ1-5; no definite D call. Trimming removed 0 bases from V and 3 bases from J, with 10 bases in between. There are 15 residues in the CDR3. Germline CDR1 reads SGHRS; CDR2 reads YFSETQ. DNA of the CDR3: TGCGCCAGCAGCTTGGAGGGCTTGTACAATCAGCCCCAGCATTTT. It translates to CASSLEGLYNQPQHF.

The chain joins TRBV29-1 to TRBJ1-3; 9 nucleotides match TRBD1. This CDR3 contains 15 residues. The germline CDR1 and CDR2 sequences are SQVTM and ANQGSEA. V shed 6 bases and J 0 bases; nucleotides not matched to a gene: 6. The chain's CDR3 is CSVTGTGSSGNTIYF. The CDR3 bases are TGCAGCGTGACCGGGACAGGGAGCTCTGGAAACACCATATATTTT.

V is TRBV27 and J is TRBJ1-1, with D tentatively TRBD1 (6 bases). The CDR3 runs to 17 residues. V shed 5 bases and J shed 8 bases, with 27 bases lying between them. Germline CDR1 reads MNHEY; CDR2 reads SMNVEV (reference sequence). The CDR3 loop is CASSILQGGARRVEAFF. In DNA form, the CDR3 reads TGTGCCAGCAGTATCCTACAGGGTGGGGCGAGACGAGTGGAAGCTTTCTTT.

The chain couples TRBV2 to TRBJ1-1; D ambiguous. The germline V and J ends were trimmed by 1 base and 4 bases, with 13 bases remaining between them. Germline CDR1 is SNHLY and CDR2 is FYNNEI. The CDR3 spans 15 residues. The CDR3 nucleotides are TGTGCCAGCAGTGAAGAGCCCCCCGGAGGCACTGAAGCTTTCTTT. It encodes CASSEEPPGGTEAFF.

The J gene is TRBJ1-5, the V gene TRBV4-1; 8 bases match TRBD1. Trimming cost V 4 bases and J 6 bases; bases outside gene matches: 8. The germline gives CDR1 MGHRA, CDR2 YSYEKL. This CDR3 contains 15 residues. CDR3 residues: CASSLAGGSIQPQHF. CDR3 nucleotides: TGCGCCAGCAGCCTAGCAGGGGGCTCAATTCAGCCCCAGCATTTT.

The gene calls are TRBV28 and TRBJ1-1; D unclear. This CDR3 is 12 amino acids long. V dropped 4 bases and J dropped 10 bases, with 13 bases sitting between them. CDR1 and CDR2 (germline): MDHEN, SYDVKM. DNA of the CDR3: TGTGCCAGCAGTTCATCCCTGGCGGGAGCTTTCTTT. It specifies CASSSSLAGAFF.

The CDR3 spells CASSLRQGGTEAFF. For the CDR3, the DNA is TGTGCCAGTAGTCTCAGACAGGGTGGCACTGAAGCTTTCTTT. The chain joins TRBV19 to TRBJ1-1; 7 bases line up with TRBD1. CDR1 is LNHDA, CDR2 SQIVND, per germline (reference sequence). V shed 5 bases, J shed 4 bases, and the junction held 7 bases outside the gene matches. CDR3 size: 14 residues.